This TCR beta chain comes out of a study of T cells in Graves' hyperthyroidism and ophthalmopathy. There were TCR beta CDR3 regions amplified from RNA transcripts. HTBI primers drove first-round RT-PCR of the TCR CDR3. TCRdb used MiXCR to reprocess the multiplex PCR reads, holding one entry per CDR3 protein. This sample has 300,000 to 350,000 distinct CDR3 sequences, with 14% found just once. The germline gives CDR1 SGDLS, CDR2 YYNGEE. This CDR3 has 15 amino acids. V lost 4 bases and J 4 bases, leaving 17 bases between the germline ends. Study observations and caveats: Blood also held most thyroid clonotypes expanded beyond 0.001. The model made its ophthalmopathy prediction, and onset followed a median approximately 7 months later.

This clonotype was counted ten times or more. What it binds is unknown. Patients aged 18 to 65 had newly diagnosed hyperthyroidism lasting under 2 months. Orbital computed tomography and thyroid ultrasound, together with serum TRAb and thyroxine and clinical symptoms, were used for diagnoses. The sequence came from a woman in her twenties or thirties with Graves' hyperthyroidism. The source material was blood. The chain links TRBV9 to TRBJ1-1; D perhaps matches TRBD1 (6 bases). The CDR3 region has the DNA TGTGCCAGCAGCAATCGCTTACAGGGATCCACTGAAGCTTTCTTT. This encodes CASSNRLQGSTEAFF.